The 12 T cell receptor beta chains listed next were all sequenced from one sample in a study of immune characterization of retroperitoneal liposarcoma. TCRdb re-called the PCR reads through MiXCR, storing one row per CDR3 protein. There are approximately 10,000 distinct CDR3 sequences in the sample; roughly a quarter occur only once, and approximately 19% lies in the top ten. Specimen: blood. The receptors shown here come from a male donor with retroperitoneal liposarcoma.

The rearrangement uses TRBV6-6 and TRBJ1-2, with D maybe TRBD1 (5 bases). V lost 6 bases and J 8 bases, leaving 16 bases between the germline ends. CDR1 MNHNY and CDR2 SVGAGI come from the germline V gene (reference sequence). The CDR3 sequence is 13 residues long. This chain's CDR3 is CASSPLARGGYTF. The CDR3, as DNA: TGTGCCAGCAGCCCCTTAGCTAGGGGCGGCTACACCTTC.

At least ten counts were recorded for this clonotype. The chain recombines TRBV6-1 with TRBJ2-3; possibly TRBD2 for D (6 bases). Germline V gene data show CDR1 as MNHNS and CDR2 as SASEGT. The ends were cut back, 7 bases at V and 2 bases at J, with 13 bases in the middle. This CDR3 region has 14 residues. For the CDR3, the DNA is TGTGCCAGCAAACTAGCCTATGACACAGATACGCAGTATTTT. As protein: CASKLAYDTDTQYF.

This clonotype was recorded at least ten times. This rearrangement joins TRBV12-3 or TRBV12-4 to TRBJ2-1; D not certain. The end of the DNA aligns better with TRBJ2-7, so the J call may be wrong. The CDR3 contains 14 residues. CDR3 DNA: TGTGCCAGCAGTTTCGGAGCGAACAACAATGAGCAGTACTTC. Its protein is CASSFGANNNEQYF.

This clonotype is termed medium-sized. V and J are TRBV6-1 and TRBJ2-1; the D gene is possibly TRBD1 (6 bases). The V end was cut by 5 bases, the J end by 3 bases, with 11 bases between. This CDR3 spans 14 amino acids. CDR1 MNHNS and CDR2 SASEGT come from the germline V gene. The CDR3 reads CASSSTGFYNEQFF. Written as DNA, the CDR3 is TGTGCCAGCAGTTCGACAGGTTTCTACAATGAGCAGTTCTTC.

This clonotype was observed a handful of times. This rearrangement joins TRBV6-1 to TRBJ2-1; TRBD1 or TRBD2 may be the D gene (5 bases each). Trimming stripped 6 bases from V and 10 bases from J, with 16 bases between. The V gene's germline CDR1 is MNHNS and CDR2 SASEGT. CDR3 length: 13 amino acids. CDR3 sequence reads: CASRTGPAYEQFF. The CDR3 bases are TGTGCCAGCAGGACGGGGCCCGCCTACGAGCAGTTCTTC.

There are many counts of this clonotype. The CDR3 loop is CASSLAPRGLETQYF. The CDR3 DNA follows: TGTGCCAGCAGCTTAGCGCCCAGGGGGCTAGAGACCCAGTACTTC. This rearrangement joins TRBV7-6 to TRBJ2-5, with 8 bases that match TRBD1. There are 15 residues in the CDR3. Germline lookup yields CDR1 SGHVS and CDR2 FNYEAQ. The V segment lost 0 bases and the J segment 4 bases; nucleotides outside the gene matches: 4. Filled out from reference TRBV7-6 and TRBJ2-5, the complete variable domain reads GAGVSQSPRYKVTKRGQDVALRCDPISGHVSLYWYRQALGQGPEFLTYFNYEAQQDKSGLPNDRFSAERPEGSISTLTIQRTEQRDSAMYRCASSLAPRGLETQYFGPGTRLLVL.

This clonotype was seen repeatedly, ten times or more. This sequence joins TRBV12-3 or TRBV12-4 and TRBJ2-2, with D unclear. This CDR3 spans 13 amino acids. Trimming left V 1 base short and J 7 bases short, with 7 bases between. The CDR3 here is CASSLGVGGELFF. CDR3 bases: TGTGCCAGCAGTTTAGGGGTGGGCGGGGAGCTGTTTTTT.

This chain joins TRBV11-3 and TRBJ1-3; D remains unclear. CDR3 length equals 14 residues. Trimming stripped 3 bases from V and 4 bases from J, with 10 bases between. CDR1 and CDR2 from the germline V gene are SGHNT and YENEEA. In nucleotides, the CDR3 is TGTGCCAGCAGCTTGTCCGTATCCGGAAACACCATATATTTT. This translates into CASSLSVSGNTIYF.

This clonotype was observed at least ten times. V gene TRBV6-1 combines with J gene TRBJ2-1, with TRBD2 matching 9 bases. The J call is doubtful: the DNA matches TRBJ2-7 better. The CDR3 is 14 residues long. Germline CDR1 and CDR2: MNHNS and SASEGT. The CDR3 reads CASTRGGAHNEQYF. DNA of the CDR3: TGTGCCAGCACGCGGGGGGGGGCCCACAATGAGCAGTACTTC.

Within the sample, this clonotype is medium-sized. This chain connects TRBV6-6 to TRBJ1-5; unclear D gene. Looked up from germline, CDR1 is MNHNY and CDR2 is SVGAGI (reference sequence). The CDR3 is 15 amino acids. V lost 0 bases and J lost 0, with 6 bases in between. The CDR3: CASSYSGYSNQPQHF. CDR3 sequence (DNA): TGTGCCAGCAGTTACTCAGGGTATAGCAATCAGCCCCAGCATTTT.

The chain recombines TRBV12-3 or TRBV12-4 with TRBJ2-3, with D unclear. CDR3 length: 13 amino acids. With 3 bases removed from V and 4 bases from J, the gap between germline ends came to 8 bases. CDR3 nucleotide sequence: TGTGCCAGCAGTTTTTCTGAGGCAGATACGCAGTATTTT. This translates into CASSFSEADTQYF.

V and J are TRBV12-3 or TRBV12-4 and TRBJ2-1; 9 bases agree with TRBD1. This CDR3 is built from 13 residues. V shed 5 bases, J shed 9 bases, and the junction held 5 bases outside the gene matches. The CDR3 bases are TGTGCCAGCAGTGCGTTGACAGGGGGTGAGCAGTTCTTC. Encoded protein: CASSALTGGEQFF.